The clone carrying this T cell receptor (beta chain) was detected a few times. Method: immunoSEQ multiplex PCR; TCRdb's copy keeps in-frame clones and lacks some. This sample carries around 250,000 clones, about four fifths of them seen once, and the ten largest clones take roughly 13%. V was pared by 0 bases and J by 5 bases, with 13 bases of the junction left unmatched. The germline CDR1 and CDR2 sequences are LNHNV and YYDKDF (reference sequence). There are 18 residues in the CDR3. This sample is part of a study of control samples from healthy donors and cancer patients. Sequenced material: PBMCs. V usage is TRBV15 and J usage is TRBJ2-1, with 7 nucleotides matching TRBD2. This clonotype originated in a woman aged 55-70 years with lung cancer. Here the CDR3 DNA reads TGTGCCACCAGCAGAGACCCGGGTGGCTGGGGGGGAAACAATGAGCAGTTCTTC. It yields the protein CATSRDPGGWGGNNEQFF.